This TCR beta chain derives from a study of long-term antiretroviral therapy in people with HIV. Broader study findings: It was observed that HIV repertoires exhibited narrower CDR3 length ranges than controls. An increase in diversity followed ART, yet levels stayed below transplant donor controls. All time points showed a repertoire dominated by clones expanded before ART.

Comment on this clone: Antigen: not known. One end of the junction is discordant with germline, which a read error may explain.

The libraries were made with immunoSEQ v3.0 at survey level. Sequencing was intended to reach about 35,000-50,000 T-cell genomes per sample. Clones were read by immunoSEQ multiplex PCR, and TCRdb kept only the in-frame ones, dropping some. Here the sample spans about 31,000 clones, 70% to 90% being singletons. The CDR3 spans 13 residues. The germline gives CDR1 SGHTA, CDR2 FQGNSA. Sequencing used unsorted PBMCs, obtained 0.8 years before starting antiretroviral therapy. This chain joins TRBV7-2 and TRBJ2-7; D not resolved. The origin of this receptor is a man younger than 35 with HIV. CDR3 sequence: CASSLEHPYEQHF. As DNA, the CDR3 is TGTGCCAGCAGCTTAGAGCACCCCTACGAGCAGCACTTC.